A single sample is the source of the 12 T cell receptor beta chains below, sequenced in a study of glioma-infiltrating T cells (dated by TCRdb to about 2016). The listed sequencing device is Illumina MiSeq. The iRepertoire nested amplicon-rescue multiplex PCR (arm-PCR) platform was used to amplify TCR alpha and beta CDR3 regions from RNA. The public sequencing data were trimmed at Q25 with fastp and processed into clonotypes with MiXCR by TCRdb, which kept only in-frame beta chains. Each entry merges the rows of one CDR3 protein and shows their most common DNA and genes. The sample includes around 350,000 distinct CDR3 sequences, with around 38% observed a single time. The top ten clonotypes cover around 12% of the sample. The sample was glioma tissue, nonneoplastic brain tissue, or PBMCs (not recorded which). The receptors stem from a human donor with low-grade glioma or glioblastoma, undergoing nonglioma brain surgery, or in good health (not recorded which).

The chain uses TRBV7-2 and TRBJ1-2, with 11 bases lining up with TRBD1. This CDR3 is built from 12 residues. CDR1 is SGHTA, CDR2 FQGNSA, per germline. The V gene end was trimmed by 10 bases and the J gene end by 7 bases; junction bases not matched to a gene: 5. This CDR3 is CATSDRGLGYTF. The DNA of the CDR3 is TGTGCCACCTCGGACAGGGGGCTTGGCTACACCTTC.

The chain employs TRBV5-6 and TRBJ1-1; D call uncertain. Germline loops: CDR1 SGHDT, CDR2 YYEEEE. V was shortened by 4 bases and J by 3 bases, with 16 bases between the two germline ends. The CDR3 contains 15 residues. In DNA, the CDR3 is TGTGCCAGCAGCCTAAGCCCCTCCGGGGACACTGAAGCTTTCTTT. This encodes CASSLSPSGDTEAFF. The whole variable domain, remainder taken from reference TRBV5-6 and TRBJ1-1, is DAGVTQSPTHLIKTRGQQVTLRCSPKSGHDTVSWYQQALGQGPQFIFQYYEEEERQRGNFPDRFSGHQFPNYSSELNVNALLLGDSALYLCASSLSPSGDTEAFFGQGTRLTVV.

The chain has TRBV20-1 and TRBJ2-3; 7 positions agree with TRBD2. The CDR3 runs 14 residues. Germline CDR1 DFQATT, CDR2 SNEGSKA (reference sequence). The trim removed 5 bases at V and 3 bases at J, leaving 8 bases unmatched. CDR3 sequence reads: CSARDSGGTDTQYF. In DNA form, the CDR3 reads TGCAGTGCTCGGGACTCCGGGGGGACAGATACGCAGTATTTT.

This clonotype was seen repeatedly, ten times or more. The genes are TRBV20-1 and TRBJ2-3; D is possibly TRBD1 (5 bases). Germline V gene lookup returns CDR1 DFQATT and CDR2 SNEGSKA (reference sequence). Trimming stripped 6 bases from V and 6 bases from J, with 19 bases between. The CDR3 is made up of 14 amino acids. The CDR3 DNA follows: TGCAGTGCGCCAAAGTCAGGGCGGAAGGATACGCAGTATTTT. Translating gives CSAPKSGRKDTQYF.

A remark on this clonotype: A read error is possible here, since a much larger clone lies one base away. This sequence joins TRBV6-2 or TRBV6-3 and TRBJ2-1; D might be TRBD2 (6 bases). The CDR3 covers 14 residues. Germline V gives CDR1 MNHEY, CDR2 SVGEGT. The ends were cut back, 7 bases at V and 8 bases at J, with 18 bases in the middle. CDR3 sequence reads: CASILGFREDEQFF. The CDR3 coding sequence is TGTGCCAGCATTTTAGGTTTCAGGGAGGATGAGCAGTTCTTC.

The chain joins TRBV28 to TRBJ1-5; D is uncertain. Germline V gene lookup returns CDR1 MDHEN and CDR2 SYDVKM. V lost 7 bases, J lost 0 bases, and 16 bases lay in between. CDR3 length: 16 residues. The chain's CDR3 is CASNPAGSYSNQPQHF. In DNA, the CDR3 is TGTGCCAGCAACCCGGCGGGTTCATATAGCAATCAGCCCCAGCATTTT.

The V gene is TRBV28, the J gene TRBJ1-6, with 10 positions matching TRBD1. J was trimmed by 11 bases and V by 5 bases; bases with no gene match: 9. The CDR3 covers 15 residues. The V gene's germline CDR1 is MDHEN and CDR2 SYDVKM. In DNA form, the CDR3 reads TGTGCCAGCAGTGCCCCGGGACAGGGGAATCCACCCCTCCACTTT. It is translated as CASSAPGQGNPPLHF.

The V call is TRBV3-1, the J call TRBJ2-1; 10 bases are shared with TRBD2. This CDR3 contains 15 residues. Trimming took 5 bases from V and 7 from J; bases not matched to a gene: 8. CDR1 LGHDT and CDR2 YNNKEL come from the germline V gene (reference sequence). This CDR3 reads CASSLVGAGGNEQFF. The CDR3 coding sequence is TGTGCCAGCAGCTTAGTTGGAGCGGGGGGGAATGAGCAGTTCTTC.

The chain employs TRBV4-1 and TRBJ1-1, with D tentatively TRBD1 (6 bases). Trimming pared 3 bases from V and 0 bases from J, leaving 11 bases between. Germline assignment: CDR1 MGHRA and CDR2 YSYEKL. There are 15 residues in the CDR3. CDR3 DNA sequence: TGCGCCAGCAGCCACCCACAGGGAGTGAACACTGAAGCTTTCTTT. Translating it yields CASSHPQGVNTEAFF.

The J gene is TRBJ2-1, the V gene TRBV28, with D possibly matching TRBD2 (7 bases). Trimming left V 5 bases short and J 8 bases short, with 28 bases between. The CDR3 has 18 residues. CDR1 MDHEN and CDR2 SYDVKM come from the germline V gene. The CDR3 sequence: CASSHRTSIRGGFDEQFF. CDR3 nucleotide sequence: TGTGCCAGCAGTCACAGGACTAGTATAAGGGGGGGGTTCGATGAGCAGTTCTTC.

The chain joins TRBV28 to TRBJ2-1; TRBD2 matches at 14 bases. Losses at the gene ends were 5 bases for V and 10 bases for J; bases not matched to a gene: 7. The germline gives CDR1 MDHEN, CDR2 SYDVKM. This CDR3 contains 15 residues. DNA for the CDR3: TGTGCCAGCAGTAAGGGACTAGCGGGAGTGCACGAGCAGTTCTTC. This encodes CASSKGLAGVHEQFF.

This clonotype turned up a few times. The CDR3: CASSPAGASNTEAFF. CDR3 DNA sequence: TGTGCCAGCTCACCCGCAGGGGCCTCGAACACTGAAGCTTTCTTT. The chain links TRBV18 to TRBJ1-1; possibly TRBD1 for D (6 bases). V was shortened by 3 bases and J by 1 base, with 12 bases between the two germline ends. This CDR3 region has 15 residues. From germline, CDR1 is KGHSH and CDR2 LQKENI.